A selection of T cell receptor beta chains follows, all from one sample in a study of blood T cell repertoires in COVID-19. Assay: immunoSEQ multiplex PCR; the TCRdb copy retains only in-frame clones and omits some. Among about 300,000 clones, 86% were seen once, and the ten largest hold around 1.5%. Sequencing was performed on peripheral blood. The source of these receptors is a woman aged 45-59 years with acute or convalescent COVID-19. CDR3s include the opening cysteine and the closing phenylalanine or tryptophan. A D gene is named only where the DNA matches it firmly. A row's size may be missing; if present it is once, few, many or a size class.

TRBJ1-2,TRBV9,-,-,TGTGCCAGCAGCGTAGGGGCGGGGTCCGATGGCTACACCTTC,CASSVGAGSDGYTF
TRBJ2-2,TRBV24-1,-,once,TGTGCCACCAGTGATTTGGTGCGAACGGCCGGGGAGCTGTTTTTT,CATSDLVRTAGELFF
TRBJ1-5,TRBV28,TRBD1,-,TGTGCCAGCAGTTTCCCAGGGCAGGGGGACGCTAGCAATCAGCCCCAGCATTTT,CASSFPGQGDASNQPQHF
TRBJ2-7,TRBV19,TRBD1,-,TGTGCCAGTAGTAGGGGGACAGGGGCCTACGAGCAGTACTTC,CASSRGTGAYEQYF
TRBJ2-2,TRBV7-9,-,-,TGTGCCAGCAGCTCGCCGATTCTAGCGTCGAACACCGGGGAGCTGTTTTTT,CASSSPILASNTGELFF
TRBJ2-7,TRBV6-4,TRBD2,-,TGTGCCAGCAGTGACCTAGCGGGGAACGAGCAGTACTTC,CASSDLAGNEQYF
TRBJ2-1,TRBV7-2,TRBD2,-,TGTGCCAGCAGCATTACTAGCGGGACCTACAATGAGCAGTTCTTC,CASSITSGTYNEQFF
TRBJ2-6,TRBV5-1,-,-,TGCGCCAGCAGCTTGGATTCCCGGGGTTGGACTTCGTTATCTGGGGCCAACGTCCTGACTTTC,CASSLDSRGWTSLSGANVLTF
TRBJ2-7,TRBV27,TRBD2,-,TGTGCCAGCGCCGGGACTAACTCCTACGAGCAGTACTTC,CASAGTNSYEQYF
TRBJ1-6,TRBV27,-,-,TGTGCCAGCAGTTTAACGGTGTTTAGCTCCTATAATTCACCCCTCCACTTT,CASSLTVFSSYNSPLHF
TRBJ2-7,TRBV2,-,-,TGTGCCACCCTGAAGGGCGGGGAGCAGTACTTC,CATLKGGEQYF
TRBJ1-5,TRBV30,TRBD1,-,TGTGCCTGCAACAGGGGAAATAGCAATCAGCCCCAGCATTTT,CACNRGNSNQPQHF
TRBJ2-7,TRBV9,TRBD2,-,TGTGCCGACGGGAGGAAGACCTACGAGCAGTACTTC,CADGRKTYEQYF
TRBJ1-5,TRBV28,TRBD1,-,TGTGCCAGCAGTCCACCACGACAGGGAAATCAGCCCCAGCATTTT,CASSPPRQGNQPQHF
TRBJ2-3,TRBV4-3,-,-,TGCGCCAGCAGCTCAACCCGGAGCACAGATACGCAGTATTTT,CASSSTRSTDTQYF
TRBJ1-6,TRBV18,TRBD1,once,TGTGCCAGCTCACGACAAACACCGGGACAGGGGGTCAGACCCCTCCACTTT,CASSRQTPGQGVRPLHF
TRBJ2-7,TRBV29-1,TRBD1,few,TGCAGCGTTGAATCGGGACAGGAATACGAGCAGTACTTC,CSVESGQEYEQYF
TRBJ1-6,TRBV30,-,-,TGTGCCTGGAGTGACGGGGTAGATTCACCCCTCCACTTT,CAWSDGVDSPLHF
TRBJ1-3,TRBV9,-,-,TGTGCCAGCAGCACCGGACAGTTGCTCAGAAACACCATATATTTT,CASSTGQLLRNTIYF
TRBJ2-7,TRBV6-6,TRBD1,-,TGTGCCACGTCAAACAGGGGGGCGTACGAGCAGTACTTC,CATSNRGAYEQYF
TRBJ2-7,TRBV19,TRBD2,few,TGTGCCAGTAGTTATAGCGGGAGTTACGACGAGCAGTACTTC,CASSYSGSYDEQYF
TRBJ2-7,TRBV19,TRBD2,-,TGTGCCAGTAGTAAGGGACTAGCGGGAGTTTACGAGCAGTACTTC,CASSKGLAGVYEQYF
TRBJ2-7,TRBV28,TRBD1,once,TGTGCCAGCCGCCTTGACAGGGACCCCTACGAGCAGTACTTC,CASRLDRDPYEQYF
TRBJ1-2,TRBV24-1,-,-,TGTGCCACCAGTGATGGGGCCTACTATGGCTACACCTTC,CATSDGAYYGYTF
TRBJ2-2,TRBV20-1,TRBD2,few,TGCAGTGCTAGTGGTCTAGCGGGGGGACCGGGGGAGCTGTTTTTT,CSASGLAGGPGELFF
TRBJ2-5,TRBV2,-,-,TGTGCCAGCAGTGGACTTTGGGTAGAGTATGGAGGGCAAGAGACCCAGTACTTC,CASSGLWVEYGGQETQYF
TRBJ2-1,TRBV28,-,-,TGTGCCAGCAGTTTAAGCGGGCCCTCCTACAATGAGCAGTTCTTC,CASSLSGPSYNEQFF
TRBJ2-5,TRBV24-1,TRBD1,-,TGTGCCACCAGTGATTCGACAGGGGAAGAGACCCAGTACTTC,CATSDSTGEETQYF
TRBJ1-1,TRBV25-1,-,-,TGTGCCAGCAGTGGCCCCCCATCTCAGGGTGGTACTGAAGCTTTCTTT,CASSGPPSQGGTEAFF
TRBJ2-7,TRBV7-9,-,-,TGTGCCAGCAGCTTACAGAACGGAGAGTATAACGAGCAGTACTTC,CASSLQNGEYNEQYF
TRBJ2-3,TRBV5-1,TRBD2,-,TGCGCCAGCAGCTTGGCCACCGGGACTAGCGGTACAGATACGCAGTATTTT,CASSLATGTSGTDTQYF
TRBJ2-3,TRBV7-8,-,-,TGTGCCAGCAGCTTCCCCTTACAGCCACCCACAGATACGCAGTATTTT,CASSFPLQPPTDTQYF
TRBJ2-5,TRBV6-5,-,once,TGTGCCAGCGGGGAGGGGGGTACTGAGACCCAGTACTTC,CASGEGGTETQYF
TRBJ1-2,TRBV9,TRBD1,-,TGTGCCAGCTGCGGGGGGGGGCGGAAGGGGACAGGGGAGTTGTCTTACGGCTACACCTTC,CASCGGGRKGTGELSYGYTF
TRBJ2-1,TRBV12-5,-,-,TGTGCTAGTGGTTTGGTAATGGGCCAACACAATGAGCAGTTCTTC,CASGLVMGQHNEQFF
TRBJ2-7,TRBV5-4,-,-,TGTGCCAGCAGCCTGGGTAAGACAGGTACTGGGGACGAGCAGTACTTC,CASSLGKTGTGDEQYF
TRBJ2-3,TRBV7-2,TRBD2,-,TGTGCCAGCAGCAAATGGGGACTAGCGGGAGATGGAGATACGCAGTATTTT,CASSKWGLAGDGDTQYF
TRBJ2-7,TRBV28,TRBD1,-,TGTGCCAGCAGCTCATCGAAAGGACAGGGGGCTTTCGAGCAGTACTTC,CASSSSKGQGAFEQYF
TRBJ1-3,TRBV3-1/TRBV3-2,-,-,TGTGCCAGCAGCCTTGCAACAGGGTATGGAAACACCATATATTTT,CASSLATGYGNTIYF
TRBJ2-1,TRBV9,-,-,TGTGCCAGCAGCGTAGGAGGGTCCTTAGATGAGCAGTTCTTC,CASSVGGSLDEQFF